The 5 T cell receptor beta chains presented below share a single source sample, sequenced in a study of cytotoxic CD8 clonotypes in ibrutinib-treated CLL. The assay was immunoSEQ multiplex PCR, and TCRdb's table has in-frame clones only and misses some. The profile shows approximately 330,000 clones, just under 80% of them singletons. The source material was PBMCs, sampled before ibrutinib treatment. Receptors were obtained from a human donor with chronic lymphocytic leukemia.

J is TRBJ2-7 and V is TRBV5-4, with D possibly being TRBD2 (6 bases). V dropped 4 bases and J dropped 5 bases, with 22 bases sitting between them. This CDR3 spans 16 amino acids. Germline V gene data show CDR1 as SGHNT and CDR2 as YYREEE (reference sequence). CDR3 residues: CASSRKGTGARHEQYF. The CDR3 DNA sequence: TGTGCCAGCAGCCGGAAAGGGACGGGAGCTCGTCACGAGCAGTACTTC.

This clone appeared a few times. Compared with germline, one end of the junction differs, possibly owing to a read error. The rearrangement uses TRBV10-3 and TRBJ2-5; D is undetermined. This CDR3 has 15 residues. CDR1 is ENHRY and CDR2 is SYGVKD in the germline V gene. The CDR3 here is CASSDSWGPQETQYF. DNA for the CDR3: TGTGCCAGCAGTGATTCTTGGGGTCCTCAAGAGACCCAGTACTTC.

The chain couples TRBV7-9 to TRBJ2-3; maybe TRBD2 (6 bases). This CDR3 spans 15 amino acids. CDR1 and CDR2 (germline): SEHNR, FQNEAQ (reference sequence). The V and J ends lost 4 bases and 2 bases respectively, with 13 bases between them. The CDR3 loop reads CASSSVGGSTDTQYF. The CDR3 DNA sequence: TGTGCCAGCAGCTCCGTTGGGGGGTCCACAGATACGCAGTATTTT. The variable domain in full, completed from reference TRBV7-9 and TRBJ2-3, reads DTGVSQNPRHKITKRGQNVTFRCDPISEHNRLYWYRQTLGQGPEFLTYFQNEAQLEKSRLLSDRFSAERPKGSFSTLEIQRTEQGDSAMYLCASSSVGGSTDTQYFGPGTRLTVL.

The chain recombines TRBV27 with TRBJ2-7, with 11 bases aligning to TRBD2. Germline V CDR1 and CDR2: MNHEY, SMNVEV (reference sequence). This CDR3 contains 16 residues. With 5 bases clipped from V and 8 bases from J, the junction kept 14 bases outside the gene matches. CDR3 protein: CASSRASGRTPTKQYF. The DNA for the CDR3 is TGTGCCAGCAGTAGGGCTAGCGGGAGGACTCCTACGAAGCAGTACTTC.

The V gene is TRBV7-9, the J gene TRBJ2-3; D remains ambiguous. Germline CDR1 reads SEHNR; CDR2 reads FQNEAQ (reference sequence). V was clipped by 5 bases and J by 0 bases, with 15 bases between them. The length of the CDR3 is 16 residues. CDR3 protein: CASSERGLSSTDTQYF. The CDR3 coding sequence is TGTGCCAGCAGCGAAAGAGGCCTCTCTAGCACAGATACGCAGTATTTT.